Listed below are T cell receptor beta chains from one sample, sequenced in a study of early T cells in non-severe SARS-CoV-2 infection. TCRdb reprocessed the 5' RACE reads with MiXCR, giving one entry per CDR3 protein. Here the sample spans about 59,000 distinct CDR3 sequences, about 12% being singletons. The sample here was whole blood, taken at baseline. The receptors were sampled from an adult who was a healthcare worker with PCR-confirmed SARS-CoV-2 infection or an uninfected control (not recorded which). The CDR3 runs from the conserved cysteine through the conserved F or W. D genes are given only for firm matches. Not every row has a clone size; where given, it reads once, few, many or a size class.

j_gene: TRBJ2-7; len: 13; v_gene: TRBV10-3; d_gene: .; abundance: few; CDR3nt: TGTGCCATCAAGGCTAGCAGGAACTACGAGCAGTACTTC; CDR3aa: CAIKASRNYEQYF
j_gene: TRBJ1-3; len: 14; v_gene: TRBV5-1; d_gene: .; abundance: .; CDR3nt: TGCGCCAGCAGTGCACCAGGCTCTGGAAACACCATATATTTT; CDR3aa: CASSAPGSGNTIYF
j_gene: TRBJ2-6; len: 16; v_gene: TRBV25-1; d_gene: .; abundance: .; CDR3nt: TGTGCCAGCAGGCAGACAGGCGGCTCTGGGGCCAACGTCCTGACTTTC; CDR3aa: CASRQTGGSGANVLTF
j_gene: TRBJ1-2; len: 15; v_gene: TRBV14; d_gene: TRBD1; abundance: .; CDR3nt: TGTGCCAGCAGCCAAGGGACAGGGGGCAGCTATGGCTACACCTTC; CDR3aa: CASSQGTGGSYGYTF
j_gene: TRBJ2-7; len: 13; v_gene: TRBV19; d_gene: .; abundance: few; CDR3nt: TGTGCCAGTACCAAGGGCAGCTCCTACGAGCAGTACTTC; CDR3aa: CASTKGSSYEQYF
j_gene: TRBJ2-1; len: 16; v_gene: TRBV20-1; d_gene: TRBD2; abundance: .; CDR3nt: TGCAGTGCTCGGACGGGTACTAGCGGGATAAACAATAAGCAGTTCTTC; CDR3aa: CSARTGTSGINNKQFF
j_gene: TRBJ2-3; len: 12; v_gene: TRBV6-6; d_gene: .; abundance: many; CDR3nt: TGTGCCAGCAGTTACGGAGCAGGTCCGCAGTATTTT; CDR3aa: CASSYGAGPQYF
j_gene: TRBJ2-1; len: 10; v_gene: TRBV29-1; d_gene: .; abundance: few; CDR3nt: TGCAGCGTTGACCACAGGCCTCCGTTCTTC; CDR3aa: CSVDHRPPFF
j_gene: TRBJ2-7; len: 15; v_gene: TRBV7-2; d_gene: TRBD1; abundance: many; CDR3nt: TGTGCCAGCAGCTTAAAGGGACAGGGTACCTACGAGCAGTACTTC; CDR3aa: CASSLKGQGTYEQYF
j_gene: TRBJ2-3; len: 11; v_gene: TRBV15; d_gene: .; abundance: .; CDR3nt: TGTGCCACCGAATCTGGGGATACGCAGTATTTT; CDR3aa: CATESGDTQYF
j_gene: TRBJ2-5; len: 16; v_gene: TRBV11-2; d_gene: TRBD2; abundance: many; CDR3nt: TGTGCCAGCAGCTTACACCCGGACGGCGGGGGTGAGACCCAGTACTTC; CDR3aa: CASSLHPDGGGETQYF